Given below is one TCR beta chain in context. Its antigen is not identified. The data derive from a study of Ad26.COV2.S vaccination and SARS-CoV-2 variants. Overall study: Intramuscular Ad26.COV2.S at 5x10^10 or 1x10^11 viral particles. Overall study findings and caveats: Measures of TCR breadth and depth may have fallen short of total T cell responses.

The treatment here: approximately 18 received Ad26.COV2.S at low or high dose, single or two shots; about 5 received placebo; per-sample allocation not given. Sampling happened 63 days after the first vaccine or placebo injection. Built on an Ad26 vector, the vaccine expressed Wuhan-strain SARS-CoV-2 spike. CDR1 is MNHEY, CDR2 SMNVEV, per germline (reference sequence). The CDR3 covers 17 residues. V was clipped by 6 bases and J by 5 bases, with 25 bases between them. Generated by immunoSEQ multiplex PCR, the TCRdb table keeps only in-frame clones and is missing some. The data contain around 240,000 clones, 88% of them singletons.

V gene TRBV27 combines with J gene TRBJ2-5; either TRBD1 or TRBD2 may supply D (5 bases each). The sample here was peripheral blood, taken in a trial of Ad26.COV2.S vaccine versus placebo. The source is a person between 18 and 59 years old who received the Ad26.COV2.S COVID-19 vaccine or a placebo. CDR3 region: CASRTGTRLYGPETQYF. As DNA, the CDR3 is TGTGCCAGCAGGACCGGGACGAGACTATACGGCCCCGAGACCCAGTACTTC.